The rows below give T cell receptor beta chains drawn from one sample of a study of cytomegalovirus exposure and HLA in healthy donors. Assay: immunoSEQ multiplex PCR; the TCRdb copy retains only in-frame clones and omits some. The sample contains approximately 120,000 clones, roughly 90% of which appear only once. The sample comprised PBMCs. Receptor source: a young woman in good health and CMV-seronegative. Both conserved end residues are part of each CDR3. The D gene is left open where the match is weak. Clone size is stated in some rows and not others, as once, few, many or a class when expanded.

TRBV6-5	NA	TRBD1	TRBJ1-5	15	TGTGCCAGCGGAAACCGGGACAGGAACAATCAGCCCCAGCATTTT	CASGNRDRNNQPQHF
TRBV28	NA	NA	TRBJ2-1	16	TGTGCCAGCAGTTTTAACGCGAGGAGCTCCTACAATGAGCAGTTCTTC	CASSFNARSSYNEQFF
TRBV19	few	NA	TRBJ2-7	14	TGTGCCAGTGGGGCCCGGGACACAGCCTACGAGCAGTACTTC	CASGARDTAYEQYF
TRBV25-1	NA	NA	TRBJ2-1	16	TGTGCCAGCAGTCAGACTACAGGGAGCTCCTACAATGAGCAGTTCTTC	CASSQTTGSSYNEQFF
TRBV9	NA	NA	TRBJ2-5	13	TGTGCCAGCAGCGTAGCCAGGGCTGGGACCCAGTACTTC	CASSVARAGTQYF
TRBV30	NA	TRBD2	TRBJ2-2	15	TGTGCCTGGATGATTCCGGGACTAGAAGCCGGGGAGCTGTTTTTT	CAWMIPGLEAGELFF
TRBV5-6	NA	TRBD1	TRBJ2-7	14	TGTGCCAGCAGCCTCGGACAGGGGGCCTACGAGCAGTACTTC	CASSLGQGAYEQYF
TRBV9	NA	NA	TRBJ1-2	16	TGTGCCAGCAGCGTAGGGGCAGCGGGTCGGGACTATGGCTACACCTTC	CASSVGAAGRDYGYTF
TRBV6-1	once	NA	TRBJ1-2	16	TGTGCCAGCAGTGAATCTTTCCTCCGGGACACCGATGGCTACACCTTC	CASSESFLRDTDGYTF
TRBV25-1	NA	TRBD2	TRBJ2-1	16	TGTGCCAGCAGCTTAGGGCTAGCGGGAGAAGGGAGTGAGCAGTTCTTC	CASSLGLAGEGSEQFF
TRBV6-5	NA	TRBD1	TRBJ2-7	13	TGTGCCAGCAGTCCGACAGGGCCCTACGAGCAGTACTTC	CASSPTGPYEQYF
TRBV30	NA	TRBD1	TRBJ1-4	16	TGTGCCTGGAGTGTAGACACTAGGGGGCGCGAAGAAAAACTGTTTTTT	CAWSVDTRGREEKLFF
TRBV6-1	NA	NA	TRBJ1-3	14	TGTGCCAGCAACCCCAGAGGTACCGGAAACACCATATATTTT	CASNPRGTGNTIYF
TRBV6-5	NA	TRBD1	TRBJ1-2	15	TGTGCCAGCAGGGAGGAGGGACAGGGGGTCTATGGCTACACCTTC	CASREEGQGVYGYTF
TRBV7-2	NA	NA	TRBJ1-1	11	TGTGCCAGCAGCTTAACAGGGAAGGCTTTCTTT	CASSLTGKAFF
TRBV6-1	NA	TRBD2	TRBJ2-2	16	TGTGCCAGCAGTGAGGGACTAGCGATGAACACCGGGGAGCTGTTTTTT	CASSEGLAMNTGELFF
TRBV27	once	TRBD2	TRBJ2-3	16	TGTGCCAGCAGTTTCCAGACTAGCGGGGTAAAGGATACGCAGTATTTT	CASSFQTSGVKDTQYF
TRBV5-6	NA	TRBD1	TRBJ1-2	15	TGTGCCAGCAGCTTGCCGCCGGGACAGAACTATGGCTACACCTTC	CASSLPPGQNYGYTF
TRBV9	NA	TRBD2	TRBJ2-2	16	TGTGCCAGCAGCGCCCCGGCGGGAGTGTTCGGCGGGGAGCTGTTTTTT	CASSAPAGVFGGELFF
TRBV6-1	many	TRBD2	TRBJ2-7	14	TGTGCCAGCATGTTGCGGGGGGAGGTTGGCGAGCAGTACTTC	CASMLRGEVGEQYF
TRBV13	NA	NA	TRBJ2-5	14	TGTGCCAGCAGCTTCCGAGACAGCCAAGAGACCCAGTACTTC	CASSFRDSQETQYF
TRBV19	NA	TRBD2	TRBJ2-2	16	TGTGCCAGTAGTTTCCTAACTAGCGGAGACACCGGGGAGCTGTTTTTT	CASSFLTSGDTGELFF
TRBV28	few	NA	TRBJ2-7	13	TGTGCCAGCAGTTTAGGGCAGGCCCACGAGCAGTACTTC	CASSLGQAHEQYF
TRBV5-4	NA	TRBD2	TRBJ2-2	18	TGTGCCAGCGCTCCGGGTGGACTAGCGGGGGAAAACACCGGGGAGCTGTTTTTT	CASAPGGLAGENTGELFF
TRBV20-1	NA	NA	TRBJ2-7	11	TGCAGTGCTACCCCGCGTCTCGAGCAGTACTTC	CSATPRLEQYF
TRBV7-3	NA	NA	TRBJ1-1	12	TGTGCCAGCAGGGAGGGGAACACTGAAGCTTTCTTT	CASREGNTEAFF
TRBV5-1	NA	NA	TRBJ2-3	14	TGCGCCAGCAGCTTCCAGGACTATGCAGATACGCAGTATTTT	CASSFQDYADTQYF
TRBV9	once	NA	TRBJ2-1	15	TGTGCCAGCAGCTTGGGGAGAGGGACATACAATGAGCAGTTCTTC	CASSLGRGTYNEQFF
TRBV27	NA	TRBD1	TRBJ1-1	15	TGTGCCAGCAGTTTATCCTACAGGGGGGGCACTGAAGCTTTCTTT	CASSLSYRGGTEAFF
TRBV9	NA	NA	TRBJ1-1	14	TGTGCCAGCAGCCTCCAACAGAGGGACACTGAAGCTTTCTTT	CASSLQQRDTEAFF
TRBV30	NA	TRBD2	TRBJ2-5	15	TGTGCCGTCTTAGCGGGAGTCATTGATCGGGAGACCCAGTACTTC	CAVLAGVIDRETQYF
TRBV10-1	NA	NA	TRBJ1-2	13	TGCGCCAGCAGTGAGTGTAGGGGTCTTGGCTACACCTTC	CASSECRGLGYTF
TRBV5-4	NA	TRBD1	TRBJ2-7	13	TGTGCCAGCAGCTACAGGGGCTCCTACGAGCAGTACTTC	CASSYRGSYEQYF
TRBV2	NA	NA	TRBJ1-1	16	TGTGCCAGCAGTGAATCCCGAACTCTCATGAACACTGAAGCTTTCTTT	CASSESRTLMNTEAFF
TRBV4-3	NA	TRBD1	TRBJ2-7	16	TGCGCCAGCAGCCAAGGAATAGGCCAGGGGGCGAGGGAGCAGTACTTC	CASSQGIGQGAREQYF
TRBV11-2	NA	NA	TRBJ2-2	16	TGTGCCAGCAGCCTACAGGGCAGGGGTCGAACCGGGGAGCTGTTTTTT	CASSLQGRGRTGELFF
TRBV6-5	NA	TRBD1	TRBJ1-1	14	TGTGCCAGCAGTTACTCGCCAGGGGGCACTGAAGCTTTCTTT	CASSYSPGGTEAFF
TRBV4-2	NA	TRBD2	TRBJ2-2	16	TGTGCCAGCAGCCCCGGGGCGGGGGGAAACACCGGGGAGCTGTTTTTT	CASSPGAGGNTGELFF